The 5 T cell receptor beta chains below all came from one sample that was sequenced in a study of blood T cell repertoires in COVID-19. Measured with immunoSEQ multiplex PCR; TCRdb has only the in-frame clones, and not every one. The sample holds around 260,000 clones; 80% to 90% are singletons and the top ten take approximately 4%. Sequenced: PBMCs or T cells enriched from blood (not recorded which). The receptor source for this set is a man aged 25-45 years with acute COVID-19.

The table lists this clone with a count of one. The rearrangement joins TRBV7-8 to TRBJ2-5; 8 nucleotides align to TRBD2. With V trimmed by 2 bases and J by 5 bases, 7 bases remained unmatched. CDR1 and CDR2 from the germline V gene are SGHVS and FQNEAQ. The CDR3 length is 15 residues. For the CDR3, the DNA is TGTGCCAGCAGCTTAAGGACGGGGGGGCGCGAGACCCAGTACTTC. Amino acids: CASSLRTGGRETQYF.

The count of this clone is one. This chain connects TRBV15 to TRBJ1-4; the D gene is possibly TRBD1 (5 bases). The germline V gene encodes CDR1 LNHNV and CDR2 YYDKDF (reference sequence). Trimming left V 1 base short and J 10 bases short, with 10 bases between. The length of the CDR3 is 13 residues. The CDR3 nucleotides read TGTGCCACCAGCAGAGTGCTCGGGGGAAAACTGTTTTTT. It is translated as CATSRVLGGKLFF.

The chain has TRBV9 and TRBJ1-1; 7 bases line up with TRBD1. Trimming took 6 bases from V and 5 from J; bases not matched to a gene: 10. The CDR3 sequence is 14 residues long. Germline CDR1 is SGDLS and CDR2 is YYNGEE. The DNA of the CDR3 is TGTGCCAGCACCCCCTGGACAGGTGGAACTGAAGCTTTCTTT. Its protein product is CASTPWTGGTEAFF.

A few counts support this clone. The chain joins TRBV7-2 to TRBJ1-3; D is ambiguous. With 5 bases removed from V and 0 bases from J, the gap between germline ends came to 14 bases. The CDR3 consists of 16 residues. Per germline, CDR1 SGHTA and CDR2 FQGNSA. The DNA of the CDR3 is TGTGCCAGCAGCCCCACGAGCCGGTTCTCTGGAAACACCATATATTTT. It codes for CASSPTSRFSGNTIYF.

This clone was counted only a few times. V is TRBV5-4 and J is TRBJ1-1; a weak D match, TRBD1 (5 bases). The CDR3 runs 13 residues. With 3 bases removed from V and 6 bases from J, the gap between germline ends came to 12 bases. Germline V gives CDR1 SGHNT, CDR2 YYREEE (reference sequence). The CDR3 protein is CASSWERGAEAFF. The CDR3 nucleotides read TGTGCCAGCAGCTGGGAGCGGGGCGCTGAAGCTTTCTTT.